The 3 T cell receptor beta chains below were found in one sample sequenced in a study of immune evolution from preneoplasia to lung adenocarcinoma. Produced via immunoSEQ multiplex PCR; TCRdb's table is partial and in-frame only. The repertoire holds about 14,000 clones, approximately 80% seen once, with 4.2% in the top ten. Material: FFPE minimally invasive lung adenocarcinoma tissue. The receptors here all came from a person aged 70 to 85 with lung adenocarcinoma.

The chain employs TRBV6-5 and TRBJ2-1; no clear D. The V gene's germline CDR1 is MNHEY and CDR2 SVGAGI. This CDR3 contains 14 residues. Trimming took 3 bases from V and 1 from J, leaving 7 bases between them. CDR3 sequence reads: CASSYSRSYNEQFF. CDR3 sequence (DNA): TGTGCCAGCAGTTATTCCCGGTCCTACAATGAGCAGTTCTTC.

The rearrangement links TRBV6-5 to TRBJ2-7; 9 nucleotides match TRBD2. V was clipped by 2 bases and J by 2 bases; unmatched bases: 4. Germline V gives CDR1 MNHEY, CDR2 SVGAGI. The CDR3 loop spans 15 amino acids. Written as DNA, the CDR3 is TGTGCCAGCAGTTACGAGGGCGGGAGGGCCTACGAGCAGTACTTC. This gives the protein CASSYEGGRAYEQYF.

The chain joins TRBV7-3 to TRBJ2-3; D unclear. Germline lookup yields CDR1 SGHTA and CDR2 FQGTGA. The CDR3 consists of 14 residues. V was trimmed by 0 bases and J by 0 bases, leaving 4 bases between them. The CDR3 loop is CASSLTGSTDTQYF. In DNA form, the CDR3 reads TGTGCCAGCAGCTTAACCGGGAGCACAGATACGCAGTATTTT.